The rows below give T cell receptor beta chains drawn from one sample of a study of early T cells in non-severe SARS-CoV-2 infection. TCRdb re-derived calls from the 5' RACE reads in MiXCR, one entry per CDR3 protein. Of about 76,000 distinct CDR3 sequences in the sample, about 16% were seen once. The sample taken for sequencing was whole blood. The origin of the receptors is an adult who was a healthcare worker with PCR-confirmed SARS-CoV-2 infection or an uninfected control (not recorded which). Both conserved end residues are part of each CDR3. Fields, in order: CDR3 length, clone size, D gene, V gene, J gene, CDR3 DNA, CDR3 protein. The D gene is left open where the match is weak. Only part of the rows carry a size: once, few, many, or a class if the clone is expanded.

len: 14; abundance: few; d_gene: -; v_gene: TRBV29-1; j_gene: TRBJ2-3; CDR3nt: TGCAGCGTTGTTAGGGAAGGGCTCACAGATACGCAGTATTTT; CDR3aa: CSVVREGLTDTQYF
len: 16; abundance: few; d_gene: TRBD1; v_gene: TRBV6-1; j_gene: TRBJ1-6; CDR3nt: TGTGCCAGCAGTGACTCCTACAGGGGGTGGAATTCACCCCTCCACTTT; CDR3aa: CASSDSYRGWNSPLHF
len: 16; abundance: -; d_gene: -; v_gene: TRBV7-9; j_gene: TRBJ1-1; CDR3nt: TGTGCCAGCAACCCAACCGGAGAGGGCTGGAACACTGAAGCTTTCTTT; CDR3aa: CASNPTGEGWNTEAFF
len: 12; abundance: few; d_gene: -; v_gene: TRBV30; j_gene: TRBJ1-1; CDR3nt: TGTGCCTGGAAGATGGTGAACACTGAAGCTTTCTTT; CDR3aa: CAWKMVNTEAFF
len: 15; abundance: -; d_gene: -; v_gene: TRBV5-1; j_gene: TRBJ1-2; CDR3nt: TGCGCCAGCAGCTTGGACGGCCTCCCTAACTATGGCTACACCTTC; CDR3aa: CASSLDGLPNYGYTF
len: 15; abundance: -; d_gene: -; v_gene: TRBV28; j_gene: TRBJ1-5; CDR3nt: TGTGCCAGCAGTTTATCAGGGACCCAAAATCAGCCCCAGCATTTT; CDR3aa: CASSLSGTQNQPQHF
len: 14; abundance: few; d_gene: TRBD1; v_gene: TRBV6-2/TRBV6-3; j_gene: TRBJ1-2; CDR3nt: TGTGCCAGCACCACACTTTGGGACAGCTATGGCTACACCTTC; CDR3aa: CASTTLWDSYGYTF
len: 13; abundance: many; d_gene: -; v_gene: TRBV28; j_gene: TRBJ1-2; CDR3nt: TGTGCCAGCAGTCCACCGGGCTACCGAGGTTACACCTTC; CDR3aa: CASSPPGYRGYTF
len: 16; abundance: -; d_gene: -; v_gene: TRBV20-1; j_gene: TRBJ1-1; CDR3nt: TGCAGTGCCCCGCTACCATTTGCCGGATTGAACACTGAAGCTTTCTTT; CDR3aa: CSAPLPFAGLNTEAFF
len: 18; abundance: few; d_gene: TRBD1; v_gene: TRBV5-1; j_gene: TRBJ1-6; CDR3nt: TGCGCCAGCAGCCCCCGGGACAGGGGGATCTCCTATAATTCACCCCTCCACTTT; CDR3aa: CASSPRDRGISYNSPLHF
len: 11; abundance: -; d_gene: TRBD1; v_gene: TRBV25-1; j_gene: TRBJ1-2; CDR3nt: TGTGCCAGCAGGGGGACAGCCCGCTACACCTTC; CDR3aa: CASRGTARYTF
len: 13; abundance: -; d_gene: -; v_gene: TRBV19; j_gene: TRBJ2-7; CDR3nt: TGTGCCAGTAGTATAGCCCGTGGATACGAGCAGTACTTC; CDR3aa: CASSIARGYEQYF
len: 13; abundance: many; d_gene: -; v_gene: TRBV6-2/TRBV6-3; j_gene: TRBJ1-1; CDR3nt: TGTGCCAGCAGTCCCTCCGGGAGCCTGCATGCTTTCTTT; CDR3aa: CASSPSGSLHAFF
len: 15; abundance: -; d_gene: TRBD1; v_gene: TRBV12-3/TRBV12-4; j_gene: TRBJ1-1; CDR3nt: TGTGCCAGCAGTTTCGGACAGGGGTTGAACACTGAAGCTTTCTTT; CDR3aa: CASSFGQGLNTEAFF
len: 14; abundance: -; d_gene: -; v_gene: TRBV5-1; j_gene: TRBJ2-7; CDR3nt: TGCGCCAGCAGCCAAGAACAGCTATCCTACGAGCAGTACTTC; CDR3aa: CASSQEQLSYEQYF
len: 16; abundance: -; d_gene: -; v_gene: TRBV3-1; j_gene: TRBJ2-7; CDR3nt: TGTGCCAGCAGCCAACTATGGGACGGTCAGGAAAACGAGCAGTACTTC; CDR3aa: CASSQLWDGQENEQYF
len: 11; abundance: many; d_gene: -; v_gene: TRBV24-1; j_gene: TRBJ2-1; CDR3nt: TGTGCCACCAGTGATTTCAACGGCCTGTTCTTC; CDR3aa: CATSDFNGLFF
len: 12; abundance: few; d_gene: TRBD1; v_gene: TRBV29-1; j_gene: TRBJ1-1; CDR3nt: TGCAGCGTTAAGACAGGGGTCACTGAAGTTTTCTTT; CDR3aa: CSVKTGVTEVFF
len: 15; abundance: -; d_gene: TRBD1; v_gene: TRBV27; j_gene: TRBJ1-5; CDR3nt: TGTGCCAGCAGTTTACAGGGGGCGGGCAATCAGCCCCAGCATTTT; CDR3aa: CASSLQGAGNQPQHF
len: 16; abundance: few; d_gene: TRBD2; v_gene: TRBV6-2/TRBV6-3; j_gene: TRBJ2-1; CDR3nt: TGTGCCAGCAGTCCTCCGGGACTAGCGACCTACAATGAGCAGTTCTTC; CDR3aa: CASSPPGLATYNEQFF
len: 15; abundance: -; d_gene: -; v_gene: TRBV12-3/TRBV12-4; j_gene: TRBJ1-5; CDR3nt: TGTGCCAGCAGTTACTTGACGGGGATCAATCAGCCCCAGCATTTT; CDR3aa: CASSYLTGINQPQHF
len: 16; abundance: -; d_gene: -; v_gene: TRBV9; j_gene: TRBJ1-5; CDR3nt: TGTGCCAGCAGCCCCAAGGGGGATTATAGCAATCAGCCCCAGCATTTT; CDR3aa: CASSPKGDYSNQPQHF
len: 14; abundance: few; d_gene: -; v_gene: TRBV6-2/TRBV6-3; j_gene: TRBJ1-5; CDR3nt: TGTGCCAGCAGTCCCGTGAGGACCAATCAGCCCCAGCATTTT; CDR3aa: CASSPVRTNQPQHF
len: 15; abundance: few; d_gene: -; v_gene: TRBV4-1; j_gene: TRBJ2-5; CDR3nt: TGCGCCAGCAGCCAAGTCGGACTGGATCAAGAGACCCAGTACTTC; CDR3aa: CASSQVGLDQETQYF
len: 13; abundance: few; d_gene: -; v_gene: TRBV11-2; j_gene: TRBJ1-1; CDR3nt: TGTGCCAGCAGGTCGGGCGAGAACACTGAAGCTTTCTTT; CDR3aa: CASRSGENTEAFF
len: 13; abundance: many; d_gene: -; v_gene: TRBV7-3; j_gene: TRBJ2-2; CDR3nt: TGTGCCAGCAGCCGGGTGGGCACCGGGGAGCTGTTTTTT; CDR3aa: CASSRVGTGELFF
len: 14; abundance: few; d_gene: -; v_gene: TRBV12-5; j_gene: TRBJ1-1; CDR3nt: TGTGCTAGTGGTTTGGAACCAGAGAACACTGAAGCTTTCTTT; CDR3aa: CASGLEPENTEAFF
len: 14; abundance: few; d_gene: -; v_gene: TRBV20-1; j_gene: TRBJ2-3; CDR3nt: TGCAGTGCTAGCCCGGCTAGCGGCACAGATACGCAGTATTTT; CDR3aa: CSASPASGTDTQYF
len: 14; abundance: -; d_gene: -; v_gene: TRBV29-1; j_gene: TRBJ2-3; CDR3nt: TGCAGCGTGCTAGGTTGGCTTAGCGAAGATACGCAGTATTTT; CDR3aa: CSVLGWLSEDTQYF
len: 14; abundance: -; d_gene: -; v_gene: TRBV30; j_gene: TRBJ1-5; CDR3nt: TGTGCCTGGAGTACAGGGATGAGAAATCAGCCCCAGCATTTT; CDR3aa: CAWSTGMRNQPQHF
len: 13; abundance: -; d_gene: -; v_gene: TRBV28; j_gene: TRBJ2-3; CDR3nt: TGTGCCAGCAGTTTACCTGCCACAGATACGCAGTATTTT; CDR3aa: CASSLPATDTQYF
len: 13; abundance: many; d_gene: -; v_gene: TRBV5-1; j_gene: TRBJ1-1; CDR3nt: TGCGCCAGCAGAGGGCTCATGAACACTGAAGCTTTCTTT; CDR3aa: CASRGLMNTEAFF
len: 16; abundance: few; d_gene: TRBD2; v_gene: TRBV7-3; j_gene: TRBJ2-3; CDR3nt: TGTGCCAGCAGCCCCCGACTAGCGGGAAACACAGATACGCAGTATTTT; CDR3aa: CASSPRLAGNTDTQYF